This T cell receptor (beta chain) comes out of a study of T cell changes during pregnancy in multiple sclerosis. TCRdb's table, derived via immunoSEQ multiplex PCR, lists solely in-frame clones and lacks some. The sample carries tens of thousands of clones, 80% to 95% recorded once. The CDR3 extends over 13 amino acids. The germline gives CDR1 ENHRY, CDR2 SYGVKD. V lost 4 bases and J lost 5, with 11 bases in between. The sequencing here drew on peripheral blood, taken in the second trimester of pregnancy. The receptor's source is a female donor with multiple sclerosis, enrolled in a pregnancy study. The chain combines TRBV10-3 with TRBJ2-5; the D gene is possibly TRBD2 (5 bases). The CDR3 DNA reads TGTGCCATCAGTGCGATTAGCGCGGAGACCCAGTACTTC. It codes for CAISAISAETQYF.